This TCR beta chain comes out of a study of blood T cell repertoires in COVID-19. Across the study: The United States, Italy and Spain provided the acute and convalescent COVID-19 samples. T cells, B-cell-depleted T cells, or PBMCs provided the cDNA or gDNA that served as material.

In the original analysis: The assay estimated nucleated cells by amplifying reference gene primers. The data were produced by immunoSEQ multiplex PCR, yet TCRdb's version contains in-frame clones alone and is incomplete. The V and J calls and clone size come from that table; D and trimming were worked out from the DNA. This sample has tens of thousands of clones, with around four fifths found just once. Specimen: peripheral blood. This clonotype was sampled from a woman older than 75 with active or convalescent COVID-19.

The CDR3 spells CASSRGQGLYGYTF. CDR3 nucleotides: TGTGCCAGCAGTCGAGGACAGGGGCTCTATGGCTACACCTTC. V is TRBV6-6 and J is TRBJ1-2; 9 nucleotides line up with TRBD1. There are 14 residues in the CDR3. J lost 4 bases, V lost 5 bases, and 5 bases had no gene match. Germline lookup yields CDR1 MNHNY and CDR2 SVGAGI (reference sequence).